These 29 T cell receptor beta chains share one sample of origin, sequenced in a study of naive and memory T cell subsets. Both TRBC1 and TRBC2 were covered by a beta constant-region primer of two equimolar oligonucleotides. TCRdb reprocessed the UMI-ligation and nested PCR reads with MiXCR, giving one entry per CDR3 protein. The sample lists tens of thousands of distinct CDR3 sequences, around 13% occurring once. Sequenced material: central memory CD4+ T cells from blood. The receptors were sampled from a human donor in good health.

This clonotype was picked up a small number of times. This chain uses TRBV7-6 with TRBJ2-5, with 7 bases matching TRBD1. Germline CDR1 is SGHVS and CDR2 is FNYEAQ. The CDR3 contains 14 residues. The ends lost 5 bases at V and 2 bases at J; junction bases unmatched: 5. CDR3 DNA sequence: TGTGCCAGCAGCCCGGACAGGACTCAAGAGACCCAGTACTTC. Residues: CASSPDRTQETQYF.

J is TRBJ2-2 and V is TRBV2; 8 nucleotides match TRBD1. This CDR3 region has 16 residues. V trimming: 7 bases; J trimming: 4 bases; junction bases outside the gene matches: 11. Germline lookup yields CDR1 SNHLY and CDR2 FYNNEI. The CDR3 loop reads CASTFGQGSGTGELFF. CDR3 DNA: TGTGCCAGCACTTTCGGACAGGGTTCGGGCACCGGGGAGCTGTTTTTT.

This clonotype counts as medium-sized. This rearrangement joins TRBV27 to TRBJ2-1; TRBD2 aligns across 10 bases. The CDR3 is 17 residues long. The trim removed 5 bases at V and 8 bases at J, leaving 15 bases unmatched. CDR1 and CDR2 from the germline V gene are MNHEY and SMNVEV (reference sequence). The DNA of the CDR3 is TGTGCCAGCAGTGGTGGAAGTGGAGCGGGAGGGCCCCATGAGCAGTTCTTC. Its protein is CASSGGSGAGGPHEQFF.

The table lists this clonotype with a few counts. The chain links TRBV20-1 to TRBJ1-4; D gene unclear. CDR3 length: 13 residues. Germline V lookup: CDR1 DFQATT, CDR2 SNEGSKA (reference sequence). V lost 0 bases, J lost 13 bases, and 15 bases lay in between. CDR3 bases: TGCAGTGCTAGAGATTTCATCAGGAAAAGACTGTTTTTT. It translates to CSARDFIRKRLFF.

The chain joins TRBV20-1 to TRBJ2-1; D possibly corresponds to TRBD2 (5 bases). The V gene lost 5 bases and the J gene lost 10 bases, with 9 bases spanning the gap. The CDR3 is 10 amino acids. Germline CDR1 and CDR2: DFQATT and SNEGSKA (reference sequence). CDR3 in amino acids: CSAGEKEQFF. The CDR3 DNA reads TGCAGTGCTGGGGAGAAGGAGCAGTTCTTC.

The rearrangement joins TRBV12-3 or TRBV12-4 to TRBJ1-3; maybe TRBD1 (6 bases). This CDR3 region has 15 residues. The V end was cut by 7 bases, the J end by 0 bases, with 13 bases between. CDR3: CASKSQGPSGNTIYF. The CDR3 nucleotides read TGTGCCAGCAAATCACAGGGACCCTCTGGAAACACCATATATTTT.

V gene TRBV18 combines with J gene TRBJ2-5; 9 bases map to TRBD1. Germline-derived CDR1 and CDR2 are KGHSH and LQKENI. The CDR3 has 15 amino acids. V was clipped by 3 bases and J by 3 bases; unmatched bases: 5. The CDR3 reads CASSPGTGMEETQYF. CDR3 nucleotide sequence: TGTGCCAGCTCACCTGGGACAGGGATGGAAGAGACCCAGTACTTC.

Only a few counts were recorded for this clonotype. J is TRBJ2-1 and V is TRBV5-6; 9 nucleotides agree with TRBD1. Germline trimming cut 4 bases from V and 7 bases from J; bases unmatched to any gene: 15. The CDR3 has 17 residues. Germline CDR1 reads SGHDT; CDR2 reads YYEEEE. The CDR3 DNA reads TGTGCCAGCAGCATTACCAGGGGACAGGGAGGAGGGAATGAGCAGTTCTTC. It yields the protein CASSITRGQGGGNEQFF.

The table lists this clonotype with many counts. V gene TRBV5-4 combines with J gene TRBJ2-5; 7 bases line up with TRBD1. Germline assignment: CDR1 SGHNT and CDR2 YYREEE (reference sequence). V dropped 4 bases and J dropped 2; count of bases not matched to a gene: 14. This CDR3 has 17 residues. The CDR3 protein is CASSTANPGQRQETQYF. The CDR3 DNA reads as TGTGCCAGCAGCACGGCAAATCCGGGACAGAGACAAGAGACCCAGTACTTC.

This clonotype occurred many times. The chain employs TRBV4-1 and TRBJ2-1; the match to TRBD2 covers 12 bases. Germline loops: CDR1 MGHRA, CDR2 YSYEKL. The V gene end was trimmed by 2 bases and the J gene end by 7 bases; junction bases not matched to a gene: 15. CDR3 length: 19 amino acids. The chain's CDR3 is CASSQRLAGELSSLNEQFF. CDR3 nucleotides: TGCGCCAGCAGCCAAAGACTAGCGGGAGAATTATCGAGTCTGAATGAGCAGTTCTTC.

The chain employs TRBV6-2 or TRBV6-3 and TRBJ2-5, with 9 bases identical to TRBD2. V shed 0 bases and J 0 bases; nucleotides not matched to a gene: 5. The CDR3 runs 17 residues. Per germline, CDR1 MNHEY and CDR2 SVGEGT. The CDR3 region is CASSYSMGLAYQETQYF. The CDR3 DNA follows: TGTGCCAGCAGTTACTCGATGGGACTAGCTTACCAAGAGACCCAGTACTTC.

The CDR3 DNA follows: TGTGCCAGCAGCGCTGGACTGGGGGGGCGAGGCGACACTGAAGCTTTCTTT. Protein sequence: CASSAGLGGRGDTEAFF. The chain employs TRBV9 and TRBJ1-1; D perhaps matches TRBD1 (6 bases). The length of the CDR3 is 17 residues. The V gene's germline CDR1 is SGDLS and CDR2 YYNGEE. The V and J ends lost 3 bases and 3 bases respectively, with 21 bases between them.

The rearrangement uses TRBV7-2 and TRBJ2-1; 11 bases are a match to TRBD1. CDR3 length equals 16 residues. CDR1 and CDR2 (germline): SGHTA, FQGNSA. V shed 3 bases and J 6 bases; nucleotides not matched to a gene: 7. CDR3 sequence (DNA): TGTGCCAGCAGCTTCCTTGGGACAGGGGGATCCAATGAGCAGTTCTTC. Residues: CASSFLGTGGSNEQFF.

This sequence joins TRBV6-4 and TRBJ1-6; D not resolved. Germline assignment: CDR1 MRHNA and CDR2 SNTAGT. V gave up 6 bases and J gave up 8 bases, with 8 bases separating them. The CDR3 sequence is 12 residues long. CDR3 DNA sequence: TGTGCCAGCAGCGAGGGTGATTCACCCCTCCACTTT. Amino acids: CASSEGDSPLHF.

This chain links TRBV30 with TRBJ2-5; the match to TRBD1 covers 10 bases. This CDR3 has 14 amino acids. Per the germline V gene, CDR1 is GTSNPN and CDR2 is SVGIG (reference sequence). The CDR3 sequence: CARAGTGERKTQYF. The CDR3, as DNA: TGTGCTCGAGCCGGGACAGGGGAGAGGAAGACCCAGTACTTC. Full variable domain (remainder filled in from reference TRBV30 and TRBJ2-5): SQTIHQWPATLVQPVGSPLSLECTVEGTSNPNLYWYRQAAGRGLQLLFYSVGIGQISSEVPQNLSASRPQDRQFILSSKKLLLSDSGFYLCARAGTGERKTQYFGPGTRLLVL.

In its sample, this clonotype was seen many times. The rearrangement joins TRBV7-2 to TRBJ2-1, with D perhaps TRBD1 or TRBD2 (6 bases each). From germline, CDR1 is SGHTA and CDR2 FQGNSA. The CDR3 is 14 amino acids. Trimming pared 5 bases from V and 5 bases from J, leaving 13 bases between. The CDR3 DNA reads TGTGCCAGCAGCAACAGGGACTTAAACAATGAGCAGTTCTTC. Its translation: CASSNRDLNNEQFF.

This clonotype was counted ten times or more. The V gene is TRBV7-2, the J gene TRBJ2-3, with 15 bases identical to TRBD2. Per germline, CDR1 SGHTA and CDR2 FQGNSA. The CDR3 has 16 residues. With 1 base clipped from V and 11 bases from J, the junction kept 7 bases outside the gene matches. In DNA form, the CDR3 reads TGTGCCAGCAGCTTAGTGTCGTTGGGACTAGCGGGAGGGCAGTATTTT. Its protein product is CASSLVSLGLAGGQYF.

The CDR3 region is CAWSVQSTSGNTIYF. CDR3 nucleotides: TGTGCCTGGAGTGTACAGAGTACTTCTGGAAACACCATATATTTT. The chain has TRBV30 and TRBJ1-3; D call uncertain. The CDR3 loop spans 15 amino acids. Germline CDR1 reads GTSNPN; CDR2 reads SVGIG (reference sequence). The germline V and J ends were trimmed by 0 bases and 1 base, with 10 bases remaining between them.

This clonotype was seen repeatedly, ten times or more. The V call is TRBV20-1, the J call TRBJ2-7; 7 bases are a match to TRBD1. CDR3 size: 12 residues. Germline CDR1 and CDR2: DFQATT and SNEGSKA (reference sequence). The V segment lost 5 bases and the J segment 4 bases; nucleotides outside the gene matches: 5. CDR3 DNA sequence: TGCAGTGCTGGGAGACAGGGATACGAGCAGTACTTC. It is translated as CSAGRQGYEQYF.

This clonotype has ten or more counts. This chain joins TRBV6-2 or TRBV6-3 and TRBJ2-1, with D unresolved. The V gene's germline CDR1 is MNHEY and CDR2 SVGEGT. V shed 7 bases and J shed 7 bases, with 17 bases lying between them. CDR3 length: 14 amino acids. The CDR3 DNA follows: TGTGCCAGCAATAGGAAACCCATGGGGAATGAGCAGTTCTTC. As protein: CASNRKPMGNEQFF.

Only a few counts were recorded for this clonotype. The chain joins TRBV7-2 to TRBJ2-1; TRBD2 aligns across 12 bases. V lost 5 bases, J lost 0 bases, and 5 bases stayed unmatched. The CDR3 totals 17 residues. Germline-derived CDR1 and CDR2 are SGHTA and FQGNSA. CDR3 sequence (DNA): TGTGCCAGCAGCCGAAAGACTAGCGGGAGCTCCTACAATGAGCAGTTCTTC. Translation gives CASSRKTSGSSYNEQFF.

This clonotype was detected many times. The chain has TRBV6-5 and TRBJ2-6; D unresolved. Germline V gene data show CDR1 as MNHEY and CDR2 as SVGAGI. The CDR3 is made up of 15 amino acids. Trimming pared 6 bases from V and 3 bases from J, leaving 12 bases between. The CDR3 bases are TGTGCCAGCAGGACGAGGTTGGATGGGGCCAACGTCCTGACTTTC. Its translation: CASRTRLDGANVLTF.

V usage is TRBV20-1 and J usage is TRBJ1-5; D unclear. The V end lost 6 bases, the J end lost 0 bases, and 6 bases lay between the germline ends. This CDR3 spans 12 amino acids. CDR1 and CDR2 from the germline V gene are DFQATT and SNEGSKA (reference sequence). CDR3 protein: CSATYSNQPQHF. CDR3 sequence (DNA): TGCAGTGCCACGTATAGCAATCAGCCCCAGCATTTT.

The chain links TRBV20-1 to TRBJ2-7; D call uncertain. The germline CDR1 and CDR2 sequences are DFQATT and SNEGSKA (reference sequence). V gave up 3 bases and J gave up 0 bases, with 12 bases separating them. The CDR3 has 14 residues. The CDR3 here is CSARGEGYSYEQYF. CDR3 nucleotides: TGCAGTGCTAGGGGTGAAGGATACTCCTACGAGCAGTACTTC.

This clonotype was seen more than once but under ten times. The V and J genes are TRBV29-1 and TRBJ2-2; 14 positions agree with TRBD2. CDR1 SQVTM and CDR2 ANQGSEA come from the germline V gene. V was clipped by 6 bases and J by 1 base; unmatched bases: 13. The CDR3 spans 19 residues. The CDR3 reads CSVLPFGTSGRKNTGELFF. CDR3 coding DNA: TGCAGCGTCCTACCGTTTGGGACTAGCGGGAGAAAGAACACCGGGGAGCTGTTTTTT.

The CDR3 loop reads CASSFNLQAAGEMEQYF. CDR3 sequence (DNA): TGTGCCAGCAGCTTCAACTTACAAGCGGCGGGTGAGATGGAGCAGTACTTC. The genes are TRBV11-2 and TRBJ2-7, with D tentatively TRBD2 (5 bases). Per the germline V gene, CDR1 is SGHAT and CDR2 is FQNNGV. The CDR3 is made up of 17 amino acids. The V end was cut by 3 bases, the J end by 7 bases, with 25 bases between.

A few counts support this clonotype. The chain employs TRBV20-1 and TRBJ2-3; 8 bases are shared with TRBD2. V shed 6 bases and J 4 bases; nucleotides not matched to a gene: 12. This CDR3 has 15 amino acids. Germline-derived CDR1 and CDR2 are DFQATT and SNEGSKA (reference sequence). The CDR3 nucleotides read TGCAGTGCAACTACCAGCGGGAGTACGGCAGATACGCAGTATTTT. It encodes CSATTSGSTADTQYF.

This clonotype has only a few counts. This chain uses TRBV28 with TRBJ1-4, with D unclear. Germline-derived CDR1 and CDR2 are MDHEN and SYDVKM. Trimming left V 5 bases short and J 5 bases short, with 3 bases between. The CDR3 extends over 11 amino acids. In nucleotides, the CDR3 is TGTGCCAGCAGTGTGAATGAAAAACTGTTTTTT. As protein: CASSVNEKLFF.

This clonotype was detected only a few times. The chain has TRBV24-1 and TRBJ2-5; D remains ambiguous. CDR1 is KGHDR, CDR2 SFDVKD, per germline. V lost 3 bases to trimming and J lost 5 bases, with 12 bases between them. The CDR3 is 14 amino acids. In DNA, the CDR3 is TGTGCCACCAGTGATCCACCGTTACAGGAGACCCAGTACTTC. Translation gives CATSDPPLQETQYF.